These T cell receptor beta chains were read from a single sample in a study of T cell responses to AZD1222 COVID-19 vaccine. Clones were read by immunoSEQ multiplex PCR, and TCRdb kept only the in-frame ones, dropping some. The data show tens of thousands of clones, with about 87% seen just once and 0.95% to 1.3% held by the top ten. Sequences were derived from peripheral blood, sampled 28 days after the second AZD1222 dose. Every receptor here comes from an adult who received the AZD1222 COVID-19 vaccine. The CDR3 runs from the conserved cysteine through the conserved F or W. D genes are given only for firm matches. Clone sizes are given selectively: once, few, many, or a class where the clone is expanded.

CDR3 protein: CASSGGAGLSYNEQFF
CDR3 DNA: TGTGCCAGCAGCGGGGGGGCCGGACTTTCCTACAATGAGCAGTTCTTC
CDR3 length: 16
clone size: NA
V gene: TRBV9
J gene: TRBJ2-1
D gene: NA

CDR3 protein: CASSRGQTLILPGYTF
CDR3 DNA: TGTGCCAGCAGTCGGGGACAGACCCTTATCCTGCCTGGCTACACCTTC
CDR3 length: 16
clone size: NA
V gene: TRBV6-2/TRBV6-3
J gene: TRBJ1-2
D gene: TRBD1

CDR3 protein: CASSHGLGNNEQFF
CDR3 DNA: TGCGCCAGCAGCCATGGCCTGGGAAACAATGAGCAGTTCTTC
CDR3 length: 14
clone size: NA
V gene: TRBV4-3
J gene: TRBJ2-1
D gene: NA

CDR3 protein: CASSSFYRDEQFF
CDR3 DNA: TGCGCCAGCAGCTCATTCTACAGGGATGAGCAGTTCTTC
CDR3 length: 13
clone size: NA
V gene: TRBV5-1
J gene: TRBJ2-1
D gene: NA

CDR3 protein: CASSYWTSGRISEQFF
CDR3 DNA: TGTGCCAGCAGTTACTGGACTAGCGGGAGGATTAGTGAGCAGTTCTTC
CDR3 length: 16
clone size: once
V gene: TRBV6-2/TRBV6-3
J gene: TRBJ2-1
D gene: TRBD2

CDR3 protein: CASSNPGQGNTIYF
CDR3 DNA: TGTGCCAGCAGCAACCCGGGACAGGGAAACACCATATATTTT
CDR3 length: 14
clone size: NA
V gene: TRBV7-9
J gene: TRBJ1-3
D gene: TRBD1

CDR3 protein: CASSKAGGAEKLFF
CDR3 DNA: TGTGCCAGCAGCAAAGCAGGGGGCGCAGAAAAACTGTTTTTT
CDR3 length: 14
clone size: NA
V gene: TRBV7-9
J gene: TRBJ1-4
D gene: TRBD1

CDR3 protein: CSASDLPLTHNEQFF
CDR3 DNA: TGCAGTGCTAGTGACCTCCCCCTAACCCACAATGAGCAGTTCTTC
CDR3 length: 15
clone size: few
V gene: TRBV20-1
J gene: TRBJ2-1
D gene: NA

CDR3 protein: CASTFLNRDGDTQYF
CDR3 DNA: TGTGCCAGCACCTTTCTAAACCGGGATGGAGATACGCAGTATTTT
CDR3 length: 15
clone size: NA
V gene: TRBV5-5
J gene: TRBJ2-3
D gene: NA

CDR3 protein: CASSIVGAWLEQFF
CDR3 DNA: TGTGCCAGTAGTATAGTGGGAGCTTGGCTTGAGCAGTTCTTC
CDR3 length: 14
clone size: NA
V gene: TRBV19
J gene: TRBJ2-1
D gene: NA

CDR3 protein: CASSSLSGTQRRNEQFF
CDR3 DNA: TGTGCCAGCAGCTCTCTTAGCGGGACCCAGAGGAGGAATGAGCAGTTCTTC
CDR3 length: 17
clone size: once
V gene: TRBV11-2
J gene: TRBJ2-1
D gene: TRBD2

CDR3 protein: CASRATGADGYTF
CDR3 DNA: TGTGCCAGCAGAGCCACAGGGGCAGATGGCTACACCTTC
CDR3 length: 13
clone size: few
V gene: TRBV6-5
J gene: TRBJ1-2
D gene: TRBD1

CDR3 protein: CASSDSGQNQPQHF
CDR3 DNA: TGTGCCAGCAGTGACTCCGGACAGAATCAGCCCCAGCATTTT
CDR3 length: 14
clone size: NA
V gene: TRBV2
J gene: TRBJ1-5
D gene: NA

CDR3 protein: CASRVYGANVLTF
CDR3 DNA: TGTGCCAGCAGGGTGTACGGGGCCAACGTCCTGACTTTC
CDR3 length: 13
clone size: NA
V gene: TRBV27
J gene: TRBJ2-6
D gene: NA

CDR3 protein: CASRRDRDNSPLHF
CDR3 DNA: TGTGCCAGCAGACGGGACAGGGATAATTCACCCCTCCACTTT
CDR3 length: 14
clone size: NA
V gene: TRBV6-4
J gene: TRBJ1-6
D gene: TRBD1

CDR3 protein: CASSYSGSYEQYF
CDR3 DNA: TGTGCCAGCAGTTACTCTGGGAGCTACGAGCAGTACTTC
CDR3 length: 13
clone size: NA
V gene: TRBV6-6
J gene: TRBJ2-7
D gene: NA

CDR3 protein: CASSPGQGRYTGELFF
CDR3 DNA: TGTGCCAGCAGTCCTGGACAGGGGAGGTACACCGGGGAGCTGTTTTTT
CDR3 length: 16
clone size: NA
V gene: TRBV28
J gene: TRBJ2-2
D gene: TRBD1

CDR3 protein: CASNDGGPNTEAFF
CDR3 DNA: TGTGCCAGCAACGACGGAGGCCCGAACACTGAAGCTTTCTTT
CDR3 length: 14
clone size: once
V gene: TRBV5-4
J gene: TRBJ1-1
D gene: NA

CDR3 protein: CASRRDSIYEQFF
CDR3 DNA: TGTGCCAGCAGGAGGGACTCTATCTATGAGCAGTTCTTC
CDR3 length: 13
clone size: NA
V gene: TRBV2
J gene: TRBJ2-1
D gene: NA

CDR3 protein: CASSQVADPYNEQFF
CDR3 DNA: TGTGCCAGCAGCCAAGTCGCAGACCCCTACAATGAGCAGTTCTTC
CDR3 length: 15
clone size: NA
V gene: TRBV3-1/TRBV3-2
J gene: TRBJ2-1
D gene: NA